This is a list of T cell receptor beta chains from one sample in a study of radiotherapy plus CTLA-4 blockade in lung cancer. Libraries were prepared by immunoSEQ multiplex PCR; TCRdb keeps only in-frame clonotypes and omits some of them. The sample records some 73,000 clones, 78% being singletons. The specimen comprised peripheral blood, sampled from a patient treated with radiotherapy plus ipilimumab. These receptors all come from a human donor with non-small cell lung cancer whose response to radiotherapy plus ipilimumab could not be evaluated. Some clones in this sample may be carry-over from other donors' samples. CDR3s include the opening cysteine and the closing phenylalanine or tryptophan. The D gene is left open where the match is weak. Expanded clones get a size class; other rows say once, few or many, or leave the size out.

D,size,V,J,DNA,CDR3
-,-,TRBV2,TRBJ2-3,TGTGCCAGCAGTTTTATAGCGGTGAGCACAGATACGCAGTATTTT,CASSFIAVSTDTQYF
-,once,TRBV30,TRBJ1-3,TGTGCCTGCGGGCAGGGAACCTCTGGAAACACCATATATTTT,CACGQGTSGNTIYF
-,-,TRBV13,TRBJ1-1,TGTGCCAGCAGGAGGAGGGGCACTGAAGCTTTCTTT,CASRRRGTEAFF
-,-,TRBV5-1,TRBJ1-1,TGCGCCAGCAGAAGGACAGCAGATGAAGCTTTCTTT,CASRRTADEAFF
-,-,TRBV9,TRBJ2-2,TGTGCCAGCAGCGTCGACAGGCCGAACACCGGGGAGCTGTTTTTT,CASSVDRPNTGELFF
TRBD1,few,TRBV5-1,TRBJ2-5,TGCGCCAGCAGCGAGACAGGGGACGGGACCCAGTACTTC,CASSETGDGTQYF
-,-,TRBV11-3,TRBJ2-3,TGTGCCAGCAGCCCCGGCACAGATACGCAGTATTTT,CASSPGTDTQYF
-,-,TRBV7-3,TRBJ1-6,TGTGCCAGCAGCTTAACGGCCGGGGGGGCCGGGAATTCACCCCTCCACTTT,CASSLTAGGAGNSPLHF
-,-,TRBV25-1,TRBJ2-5,TGTGCCAGCAGTGAATATGTCGGTGTAACCCAGTACTTC,CASSEYVGVTQYF
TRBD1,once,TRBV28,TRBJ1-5,TGTGCCAGCAGCCACTCGGGGGACAGGGTTAATCAGCCCCAGCATTTT,CASSHSGDRVNQPQHF
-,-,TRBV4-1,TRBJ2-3,TGCGCCAGTGCGGGGCTAGCTTTCACAGATACGCAGTATTTT,CASAGLAFTDTQYF
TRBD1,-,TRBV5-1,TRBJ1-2,TGCGCCAGCAGCTTGGCCTCGGACAGGCCCTATGGCTACACCTTC,CASSLASDRPYGYTF
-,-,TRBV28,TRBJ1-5,TGTGCCAGCAGTTTATGGGCCATTCGGACAGTCAATCAGCCCCAGCATTTT,CASSLWAIRTVNQPQHF
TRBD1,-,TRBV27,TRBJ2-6,TGTGCCAGCAGTTTAATCCCGGGACAGGGTTCGTGGGGGGCCAACGTCCTGACTTTC,CASSLIPGQGSWGANVLTF
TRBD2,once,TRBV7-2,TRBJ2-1,TGTGCCAGCAGCTCCCAGACTAGCGGGACCTCCGGGCAGTTCTTC,CASSSQTSGTSGQFF
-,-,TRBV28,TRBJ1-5,TGTGCCAGCAGTTATACAGGGTCTGAACAGCCCCAGCATTTT,CASSYTGSEQPQHF
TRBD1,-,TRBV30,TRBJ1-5,TGTGCCTGGAGCCAGGGGGCCGATCAGCCCCAGCATTTT,CAWSQGADQPQHF
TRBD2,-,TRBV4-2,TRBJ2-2,TGTGCCAGCAGCCAAGATCGGCTAGCGGGGGGCCTCGGCGGGGAGCTGTTTTTT,CASSQDRLAGGLGGELFF
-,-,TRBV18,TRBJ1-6,TGTGCCAGCTCGCGAAACGCGGTGACTAATTCACCCCTCCACTTT,CASSRNAVTNSPLHF
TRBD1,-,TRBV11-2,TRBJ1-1,TGTGCCAGCAGCTACCGGACAGGGGCCACTGAAGCTTTCTTT,CASSYRTGATEAFF
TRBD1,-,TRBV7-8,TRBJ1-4,TGTGCCAGCAGCCCCGGGACAGATAATGAAAAACTGTTTTTT,CASSPGTDNEKLFF
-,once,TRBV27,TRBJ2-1,TGTGCCAGCAGTTTTTGGCAAGACAATGAGCAGTTCTTC,CASSFWQDNEQFF
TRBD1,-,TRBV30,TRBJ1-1,TGTGCCTGGAGTGTACAGGGGGTATCTGAAGCTTTCTTT,CAWSVQGVSEAFF
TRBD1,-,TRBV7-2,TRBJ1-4,TGTGCCAGCAGCTTAAATGGGGGACAGGGGGAGGAAAAACTGTTTTTT,CASSLNGGQGEEKLFF
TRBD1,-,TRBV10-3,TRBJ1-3,TGTGCCATCAGAGCGGGACAGGGGCTAAATTCTGGAAACACCATATATTTT,CAIRAGQGLNSGNTIYF
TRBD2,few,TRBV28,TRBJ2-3,TGTGCCAGCAGTTTCCTACCTGGTGGGCGGACTAGCGGCACAGATACGCAGTATTTT,CASSFLPGGRTSGTDTQYF
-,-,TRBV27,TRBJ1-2,TGTGCCAGCAGTTTACGTCCAGGGCCTAACTATGGCTACACCTTC,CASSLRPGPNYGYTF
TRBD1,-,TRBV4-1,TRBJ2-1,TGCGCCAGCAGCCCAGGGACAGGGGGATACAATGAGCAGTTCTTC,CASSPGTGGYNEQFF
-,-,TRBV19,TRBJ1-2,TGTGCCAGTAGCCGACGCCGGGACACCTCATCTAACTATGGCTACACCTTC,CASSRRRDTSSNYGYTF
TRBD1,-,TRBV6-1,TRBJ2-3,TGTGCCAGCAGTGAACGGACAGGGGTCGGTGGTACGCAGTATTTT,CASSERTGVGGTQYF
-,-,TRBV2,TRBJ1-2,TGTGCCAGCAGTAAGGGACAAGTCAAGTATGGCTACACCTTC,CASSKGQVKYGYTF
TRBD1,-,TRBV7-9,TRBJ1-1,TGTGCCAGCAGCCTTGGCAGGGGGCTGACTGAAGCTTTCTTT,CASSLGRGLTEAFF
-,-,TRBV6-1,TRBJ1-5,TGTGCCAGCAGTGAAGAAGGGCGGGTTCAGCCCCAGCATTTT,CASSEEGRVQPQHF
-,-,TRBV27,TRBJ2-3,TGTGCCAGCAGTTTATCGCAGGTCACAGATACGCAGTATTTT,CASSLSQVTDTQYF
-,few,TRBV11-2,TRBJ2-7,TGTGCCAGCAGCTTTCAACCAGGGCTCAGCGAGCAGTACTTC,CASSFQPGLSEQYF
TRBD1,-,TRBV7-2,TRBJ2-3,TGTGCCAGCAGCCTAGGTCGGGGACAGTTAAATACGCAGTATTTT,CASSLGRGQLNTQYF
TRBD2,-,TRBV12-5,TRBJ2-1,TGTGCTAGTGGCCTAGCGGGACTATACAATGAGCAGTTCTTC,CASGLAGLYNEQFF
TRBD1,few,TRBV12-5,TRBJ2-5,TGTGCTAGCATGACAGGGGAGGAAGAGACCCAGTACTTC,CASMTGEEETQYF
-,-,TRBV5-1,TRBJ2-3,TGCGCCAGCAGCTTGACAGGGTCAGATACGCAGTATTTT,CASSLTGSDTQYF
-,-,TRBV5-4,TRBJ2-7,TGTGCCAGCAGCCCGGGTGCCTCCTACGAGCAGTACTTC,CASSPGASYEQYF
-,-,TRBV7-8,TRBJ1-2,TGTGCCAGCAGCTTAGCAACAGACTATGGCTACACCTTC,CASSLATDYGYTF
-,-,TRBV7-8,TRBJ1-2,TGTGCCAGCAGCCCCGGCCCCGCGCATGGGGGGAAACATGGCTACACCTTC,CASSPGPAHGGKHGYTF
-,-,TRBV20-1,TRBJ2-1,TGCAGTGGGGCGGGGAACAATGAGCAGTTCTTC,CSGAGNNEQFF
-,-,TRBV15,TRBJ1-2,TGTGCCACCAGCAGAGATTTCACATTTAACTATGGCTACACCTTC,CATSRDFTFNYGYTF
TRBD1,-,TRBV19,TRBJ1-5,TGTGCCAGTAGTAGTTCCCGACTGGACAGGGCTAGCAATCAGCCCCAGCATTTT,CASSSSRLDRASNQPQHF
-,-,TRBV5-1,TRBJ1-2,TGCGCCAGCAGCTCTACCCCAGGCGGGGACTATGGCTACACCTTC,CASSSTPGGDYGYTF
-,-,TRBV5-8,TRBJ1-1,TGTGCCAGCAGCTTGGGTAGGGGAGGGACTGAAGCTTTCTTT,CASSLGRGGTEAFF
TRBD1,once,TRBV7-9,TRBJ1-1,TGTGCCAGCAGCCCGGGACAGACGAACACTGAAGCTTTCTTT,CASSPGQTNTEAFF
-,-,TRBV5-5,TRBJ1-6,TGTGCCAGCAGCTACAATACAGGGAGGGATTCACCCCTCCACTTT,CASSYNTGRDSPLHF
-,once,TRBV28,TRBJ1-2,TGTGCCAGCAGTTTGGCGCGGGAGGGGAAAGGCTACACCTTC,CASSLAREGKGYTF
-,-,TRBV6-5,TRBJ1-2,TGTGCCAGCAGTTATGGCCGGAACTATGGTTACACCTTC,CASSYGRNYGYTF
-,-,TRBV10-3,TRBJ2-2,TGTGCCATCAGTGGCGGGGACAGGAACACCGGGGAGCTGTTTTTT,CAISGGDRNTGELFF
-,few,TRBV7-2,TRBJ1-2,TGTGCCAGCAGCTTAGGAGTAAACTATGGCTACACCTTC,CASSLGVNYGYTF
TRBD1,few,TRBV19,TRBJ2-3,TGTGCCAGCCGGGACAGGGGGCGTGGAGATACGCAGTATTTT,CASRDRGRGDTQYF
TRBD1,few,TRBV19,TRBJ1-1,TGTGCCAGTAGTTATACCGGGACAGGCAACACTGAAGCTTTCTTT,CASSYTGTGNTEAFF
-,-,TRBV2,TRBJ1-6,TGTGCCAGCAGTGGTTCAGGGGACGGTTCACCCCTCCACTTT,CASSGSGDGSPLHF
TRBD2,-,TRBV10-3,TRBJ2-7,TGTGCCATCAGTGAGTCGGGGGGGATCGTTTACGAGCAGTACTTC,CAISESGGIVYEQYF
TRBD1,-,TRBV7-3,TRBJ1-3,TGTGCCAGCAGCTTCGACAGGGGGAACACCATATATTTT,CASSFDRGNTIYF